The present entry profiles one T cell receptor beta chain with its context. Its antigen is unknown. No quality values exist for individual bases; no much larger clone is one base distant. The data stem from a study of patients and donors after allogeneic stem cell transplantation (dated by TCRdb to 2020 to 2021). Taken from the germline V gene, the CDR1 and CDR2 loops are SGHRS and YFSETQ. V is cut by 0 bases and J by 5 bases, and the space between the germline ends is 12 bases. The CDR3 sequence holds 14 residues, the cysteine and phenylalanine included. The DNA shown is the 42-base CDR3, in frame from base 1. The library was obtained by RT-PCR. These reads were obtained on a NextSeq 550. TCRdb trimmed public reads at Q25 via fastp, called clones via MiXCR and kept in-frame beta chains. When rows share a CDR3 protein, they turn into one entry using the most common DNA and genes. In this sample the table shows roughly 880,000 distinct CDR3 sequences, 15% to 20% of which occur a single time. The ten most abundant clones make up 6% of the sample.

The sample was blood, either unsorted or a sorted T cell fraction (not recorded which). The rearranged chain carries TRBV5-1 and TRBJ2-7; the best D guess is TRBD2, with 5 bases matching. The TCR was taken from a human donor who was either an allogeneic HSCT recipient or a stem cell or donor lymphocyte infusion donor (not recorded which). It is not recorded whose cells these are; they may come from a transplant donor. The DNA sequence follows: TGCGCCAGCAGCTTGGGAGGGAGAGTGAACGAGCAGTACTTC. Its translation is CASSLGGRVNEQYF.